The 22 T cell receptor beta chains in this list originate from one sample, sequenced in a study of vaccination and CD4 T cells after COVID-19. Treatment defined: approximately nine-day PBMC culture with coronavirus spike peptide pools or control peptides (ViraFEST assay). These CD4+ T cells came from an unexposed donor, sampled before the COVID-19 pandemic (2011-2018). Cultured CD4+ T-cell DNA underwent Oncomine TCR Beta short-read sequencing. Someone extracted genomic DNA from cultured CD4+ T cells. One entry per CDR3 protein, called by TCRdb with MiXCR from the PCR reads. The table shows some 7,600 distinct CDR3 sequences, with roughly 29% occurring only once. Their target antigens are unknown. Sequencing used CD4+ T cells from blood, cultured in vitro. The source of these receptors is a human donor in good health.

The chain couples TRBV2 to TRBJ2-7; tentative D call: TRBD1 (6 bases). CDR3 length: 13 residues. The V end lost 8 bases, the J end lost 7 bases, and 18 bases lay between the germline ends. Germline lookup yields CDR1 SNHLY and CDR2 FYNNEI. The CDR3 sequence: CASSGTPRGEQYF. Written as DNA, the CDR3 is TGTGCCAGCTCCGGGACACCGAGGGGAGAGCAGTACTTC.

The chain employs TRBV11-2 and TRBJ2-7, with 7 bases fitting TRBD1. CDR1 and CDR2 (germline): SGHAT, FQNNGV. This CDR3 is 14 amino acids long. Trimming removed 6 bases from V and 3 bases from J; junction bases left unmatched: 8. This chain's CDR3 is CASSIGTDFYEQYF. The CDR3 coding sequence is TGTGCCAGCAGTATCGGGACAGATTTCTACGAGCAGTACTTC.

In this sample, this clonotype turned up a few times. The CDR3, as DNA: TGTGCCAGCAGTTTGCGGCAAAGCTCCTACAATGAGCAGTTCTTC. This codes for CASSLRQSSYNEQFF. The rearrangement joins TRBV27 to TRBJ2-1; D ambiguous. Trimming left V 3 bases short and J 0 bases short, with 9 bases between. The germline V gene has CDR1 MNHEY and CDR2 SMNVEV (reference sequence). This CDR3 has 15 residues.

This clonotype was counted a few times. The gene calls are TRBV19 and TRBJ1-5; D gene unclear. Germline V gene sequence: CDR1 LNHDA, CDR2 SQIVND (reference sequence). The CDR3 is 15 amino acids. Trimming removed 6 bases at V and 1 base at J, with 13 bases between. CDR3 nucleotides: TGTGCCAGTAGGGCACCAGAGATGAGCAATCAGCCCCAGCATTTT. Translating gives CASRAPEMSNQPQHF.

The V and J genes are TRBV19 and TRBJ2-2; 9 positions agree with TRBD2. The germline CDR1 and CDR2 sequences are LNHDA and SQIVND (reference sequence). Germline trimming cut 3 bases from V and 2 bases from J; bases unmatched to any gene: 1. This CDR3 contains 15 residues. CDR3 in DNA: TGTGCCAGTAGTATCGGGACTAGCAACACCGGGGAGCTGTTTTTT. Translated, it gives CASSIGTSNTGELFF. Full variable domain (missing parts from reference TRBV19 and TRBJ2-2): DGGITQSPKYLFRKEGQNVTLSCEQNLNHDAMYWYRQDPGQGLRLIYYSQIVNDFQKGDIAEGYSVSREKKESFPLTVTSAQKNPTAFYLCASSIGTSNTGELFFGEGSRLTVL.

The chain uses TRBV30 and TRBJ1-5; D not resolved. The germline CDR1 and CDR2 sequences are GTSNPN and SVGIG (reference sequence). Trimming stripped 1 base from V and 7 bases from J, with 11 bases between. The CDR3 length is 13 residues. In DNA, the CDR3 is TGTGCCTGGAGTGGTCATGGGGAGCAGCCCCAGCATTTT. Translated, it gives CAWSGHGEQPQHF. Full variable domain (missing parts from reference TRBV30 and TRBJ1-5): SQTIHQWPATLVQPVGSPLSLECTVEGTSNPNLYWYRQAAGRGLQLLFYSVGIGQISSEVPQNLSASRPQDRQFILSSKKLLLSDSGFYLCAWSGHGEQPQHFGDGTRLSIL.

This clonotype was detected only a few times. The V and J genes are TRBV20-1 and TRBJ1-2; perhaps TRBD1 as D (6 bases). This CDR3 is 13 amino acids long. V was clipped by 2 bases and J by 0 bases, with 7 bases between them. Germline CDR1 is DFQATT and CDR2 is SNEGSKA (reference sequence). CDR3 loop: CSARKGANYGYTF. In DNA form, the CDR3 reads TGCAGTGCTAGAAAGGGGGCTAACTATGGCTACACCTTC.

Within the sample, this clonotype is medium-sized. Written as DNA, the CDR3 is TGTGCCAGCAGTCCCCAGACAGGTAACCCAAATCAGCCCCAGCATTTT. Its translation is CASSPQTGNPNQPQHF. V is TRBV27 and J is TRBJ1-5; weak D call: TRBD1 (6 bases). Germline CDR1 MNHEY, CDR2 SMNVEV (reference sequence). CDR3 length: 16 residues. The ends were cut back, 5 bases at V and 4 bases at J, with 18 bases in the middle.

This chain connects TRBV28 to TRBJ1-1; D is perhaps TRBD1 (6 bases). V lost 3 bases and J lost 1, with 18 bases in between. Germline CDR1 reads MDHEN; CDR2 reads SYDVKM. The CDR3 contains 17 residues. CDR3 sequence: CASSLIQGGRWNTEAFF. The CDR3 DNA reads TGTGCCAGCAGTTTGATACAGGGTGGTAGGTGGAACACTGAAGCTTTCTTT.

This chain uses TRBV6-2 or TRBV6-3 with TRBJ2-7; TRBD2 agrees at 9 bases. Germline CDR1 reads MNHEY; CDR2 reads SVGEGT. The CDR3 loop spans 18 amino acids. The ends lost 2 bases at V and 3 bases at J; junction bases unmatched: 14. CDR3 sequence: CASSYGGRGAGGIYEQYF. CDR3 nucleotide sequence: TGTGCCAGCAGTTACGGGGGAAGGGGAGCGGGAGGCATCTACGAGCAGTACTTC.

This clonotype appeared a few times. The rearrangement links TRBV7-9 to TRBJ1-2; perhaps TRBD1 as D (5 bases). This CDR3 has 14 amino acids. CDR1 and CDR2 from the germline V gene are SEHNR and FQNEAQ (reference sequence). V was clipped by 1 base and J by 0 bases, with 6 bases between them. Written as DNA, the CDR3 is TGTGCCAGCAGCTTAGTGGGGGCTAACTATGGCTACACCTTC. Its protein product is CASSLVGANYGYTF.

This clonotype was observed a few times. This sequence joins TRBV6-2 or TRBV6-3 and TRBJ1-1; 11 bases are shared with TRBD1. Trimming removed 0 bases from V and 1 base from J; junction bases left unmatched: 7. CDR1 is MNHEY and CDR2 is SVGEGT in the germline V gene. This CDR3 has 18 residues. CDR3 nucleotides: TGTGCCAGCAGTTACTCGAGTGGGACAGGGGGATCGAACACTGAAGCTTTCTTT. It encodes CASSYSSGTGGSNTEAFF.

The V call is TRBV20-1, the J call TRBJ2-7; D unclear. Per the germline V gene, CDR1 is DFQATT and CDR2 is SNEGSKA (reference sequence). CDR3 length: 13 amino acids. V lost 6 bases, J lost 3 bases, and 15 bases lay in between. This CDR3 reads CSAPLLLSYEQYF. Written as DNA, the CDR3 is TGCAGTGCCCCCTTACTCCTAAGCTACGAGCAGTACTTC.

This clonotype was detected a few times. The chain combines TRBV27 with TRBJ1-2; 8 positions match TRBD1. Germline V gene sequence: CDR1 MNHEY, CDR2 SMNVEV (reference sequence). The CDR3 spans 13 residues. Trimming cost V 3 bases and J 7 bases; bases outside gene matches: 4. CDR3 sequence (DNA): TGTGCCAGCAGTTTCAGGGGGCGTAGTGGCTACACCTTC. This encodes CASSFRGRSGYTF.

This chain connects TRBV6-2 or TRBV6-3 to TRBJ2-7, with a possible D match to TRBD2 (6 bases). V lost 2 bases and J 4 bases, leaving 15 bases between the germline ends. Germline-derived CDR1 and CDR2 are MNHEY and SVGEGT. The CDR3 sequence is 15 residues long. The CDR3 coding sequence is TGTGCCAGCAGTTACGCCGGCGGGGAAGGGTACGAGCAGTACTTC. It is translated as CASSYAGGEGYEQYF.

The chain carries TRBV7-9 and TRBJ1-2; 10 nucleotides line up with TRBD1. J was trimmed by 7 bases and V by 5 bases; bases with no gene match: 7. The CDR3 consists of 14 residues. Germline CDR1 is SEHNR and CDR2 is FQNEAQ (reference sequence). CDR3 sequence: CASSLWDRGSGYTF. The CDR3 DNA follows: TGTGCCAGCAGCCTATGGGACAGGGGTTCTGGCTACACCTTC.

This clonotype was found a few times. The rearrangement uses TRBV7-2 and TRBJ1-2; 9 positions match TRBD1. Germline V CDR1 and CDR2: SGHTA, FQGNSA. The ends lost 5 bases at V and 5 bases at J; junction bases unmatched: 3. The CDR3 contains 13 residues. The CDR3 spells CASSRDRAYGYTF. DNA for the CDR3: TGTGCCAGCAGCCGGGACAGGGCTTATGGCTACACCTTC.

This clonotype was detected a few times. V gene TRBV6-2 or TRBV6-3 combines with J gene TRBJ2-5; D ambiguous. The CDR3 length is 10 residues. V was trimmed by 4 bases and J by 7 bases, leaving 4 bases between them. Germline V gives CDR1 MNHEY, CDR2 SVGEGT. Here the CDR3 reads CASSFGTQYF. The CDR3 DNA reads TGTGCCAGCAGTTTTGGGACCCAGTACTTC.

The chain carries TRBV7-8 and TRBJ1-2; D unresolved. CDR1 is SGHVS and CDR2 is FQNEAQ in the germline V gene. This CDR3 contains 12 residues. Trimming shortened V by 4 bases and J by 7 bases, and 10 bases separated the two germline ends. CDR3 protein: CASSSTGRGYTF. The DNA for the CDR3 is TGTGCCAGCAGCTCTACTGGTCGTGGCTACACCTTC.

The chain couples TRBV12-3 or TRBV12-4 to TRBJ2-3; D unclear. V lost 7 bases and J lost 1, with 9 bases in between. There are 13 residues in the CDR3. Here the CDR3 reads CASTYRGTDTQYF. The CDR3 DNA is TGTGCCAGCACGTACCGGGGCACAGATACGCAGTATTTT.

Comment on this clonotype: Mismatch with germline at one junction end may stem from a read error. This chain connects TRBV6-2 or TRBV6-3 to TRBJ1-2; D is uncertain. The CDR3 length is 12 residues. The germline V gene encodes CDR1 MNHEY and CDR2 SVGEGT. The CDR3 sequence: CASSSGNYGHTF. In nucleotides, the CDR3 is TGTGCCAGCAGTTCGGGGAACTATGGCCACACCTTC.

The table lists this clonotype with a few counts. The chain uses TRBV6-2 or TRBV6-3 and TRBJ1-6, with 9 bases lining up with TRBD1. Germline-derived CDR1 and CDR2 are MNHEY and SVGEGT. The CDR3 covers 16 residues. The trim removed 5 bases at V and 10 bases at J, leaving 12 bases unmatched. The CDR3 sequence is CASSRSGQGNRSPLHF. DNA for the CDR3: TGTGCCAGCAGTCGCTCGGGACAGGGTAATCGGTCACCCCTCCACTTT.